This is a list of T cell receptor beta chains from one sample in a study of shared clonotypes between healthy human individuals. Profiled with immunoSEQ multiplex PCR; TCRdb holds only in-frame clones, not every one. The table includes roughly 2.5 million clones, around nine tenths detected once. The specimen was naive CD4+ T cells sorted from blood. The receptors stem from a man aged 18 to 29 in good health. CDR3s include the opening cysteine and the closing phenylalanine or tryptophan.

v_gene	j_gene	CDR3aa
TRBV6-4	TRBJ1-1	CASRRGRDTEAFF
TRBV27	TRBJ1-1	CASSVARDTEAFF
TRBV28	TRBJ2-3	CASSLWAGDTQYF
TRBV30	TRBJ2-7	CAWSVRGVGLAGALYEQYF
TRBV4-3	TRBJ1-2	CASSQEGTGGYTF
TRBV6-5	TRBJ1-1	CASSYLGAREGTEAFF
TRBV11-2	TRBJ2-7	CASSPAGWSGKRDRYEQYF
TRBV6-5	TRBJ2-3	CASRATGINTDTQYF
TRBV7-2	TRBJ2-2	CASSLVGTSGTGELFF
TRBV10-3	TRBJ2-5	CAINRDSQETQYF
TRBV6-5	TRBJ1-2	CASRHRDRVYTF
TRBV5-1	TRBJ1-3	CASSVDRVELTGNTIYF
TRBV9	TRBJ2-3	CASSDGQLSTDTQYF
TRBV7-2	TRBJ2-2	CASRAPGGNTGELFF
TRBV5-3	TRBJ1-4	CASSPPGGANEKLFF
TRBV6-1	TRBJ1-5	CASTGGGNNQPQHF
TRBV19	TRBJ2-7	CASSNKGYYEQYF
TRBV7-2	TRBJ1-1	CASSLRGGTEAFF
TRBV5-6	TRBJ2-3	CASSLGGERLGSTDTQYF
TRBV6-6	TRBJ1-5	CASSSGTGVYQPQHF
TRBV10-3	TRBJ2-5	CAISEEIGRRETQYF
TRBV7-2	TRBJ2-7	CASRPINLAGVSEQYF
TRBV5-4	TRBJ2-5	CASIRDRSEGTQYF
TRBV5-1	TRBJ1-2	CASSLVAGQGYGDGYTF
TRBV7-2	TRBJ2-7	CASSILAGDYEQYF
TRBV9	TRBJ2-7	CASSEGTDFSYEQYF
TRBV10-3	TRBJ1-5	CAISDGSGVSQHF
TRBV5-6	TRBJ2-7	CASSSAGLRPYEQYF
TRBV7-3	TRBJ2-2	CASSLTRAGGTGELFF
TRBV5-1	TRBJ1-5	CASSLAGTGNQPQHF
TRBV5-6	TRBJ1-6	CASSLGRQGEPLHF
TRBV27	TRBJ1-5	CASSAGTGVNQPQHF
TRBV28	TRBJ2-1	CASKGTPLNEQFF
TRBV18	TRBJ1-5	CASSPGTGNNQPQHF
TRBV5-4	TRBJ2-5	CASSLAGRQETQYF
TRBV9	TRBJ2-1	CASSVDNRDGGEQFF
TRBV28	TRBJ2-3	CASSLAGGATDTQYF
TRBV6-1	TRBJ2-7	CASIPGDSFSYEQYF
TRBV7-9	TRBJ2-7	CASSLGTSGPWEQYF
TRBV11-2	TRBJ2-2	CASSLVAGDYTGELFF
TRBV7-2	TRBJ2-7	CASSKGLRDYEQYF
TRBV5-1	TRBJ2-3	CATSTEPTSTDTQYF
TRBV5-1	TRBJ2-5	CASSLDAGAGVGETQYF
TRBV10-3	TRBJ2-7	CAISESGGNAYEQYF